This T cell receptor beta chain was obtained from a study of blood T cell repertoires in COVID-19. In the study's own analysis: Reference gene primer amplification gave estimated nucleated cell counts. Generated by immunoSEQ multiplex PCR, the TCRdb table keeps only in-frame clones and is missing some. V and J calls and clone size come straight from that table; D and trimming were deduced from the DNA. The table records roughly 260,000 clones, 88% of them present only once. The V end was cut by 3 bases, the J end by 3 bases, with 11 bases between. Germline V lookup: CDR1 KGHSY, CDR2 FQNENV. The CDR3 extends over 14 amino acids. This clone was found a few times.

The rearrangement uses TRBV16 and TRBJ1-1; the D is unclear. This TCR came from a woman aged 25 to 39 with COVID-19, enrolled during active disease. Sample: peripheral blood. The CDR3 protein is CASSQVGGHTEAFF. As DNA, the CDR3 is TGTGCCAGCAGCCAGGTCGGAGGGCACACTGAAGCTTTCTTT.